The clone carrying this T cell receptor beta chain was picked up many times. Its specificity is not known. CDR1 SGHRS and CDR2 YFSETQ come from the germline V gene. V lost 3 bases to trimming and J lost 5 bases, with 14 bases between them. CDR3 length: 15 amino acids. The data stem from a study of early T cells in non-severe SARS-CoV-2 infection. Study in general: Whole-blood bulk RNA, unsorted, was sequenced, and chains were unpaired.

The library protocol tagged individual cDNA molecules with unique molecular identifiers. A single record per CDR3 protein comes from TCRdb applying MiXCR to the 5' RACE reads. The sample lists tens of thousands of distinct CDR3 sequences; roughly 12% were seen once. Study-level results: Using VDJdb, the matching emphasized anti-spike CD8 responses while missing private and CD4 specificities.

The rearrangement uses TRBV5-1 and TRBJ1-4, with D uncertain. The sequenced sample was whole blood. This TCR was recovered from an adult who was a healthcare worker with PCR-confirmed SARS-CoV-2 infection or an uninfected control (not recorded which). DNA for the CDR3: TGCGCCAGCAGCTACGGCCGGAACGAGAATGAAAAACTGTTTTTT. It codes for CASSYGRNENEKLFF.